These 22 T cell receptor beta chains were sequenced from one sample in a study of human T cells and chemical hapten exposure. Indicated time point: pre-sensitization, week 0. Sample treatment: therapeutic diphenylcyclopropenone sensitization with weekly scalp DPC. TCRdb ran MiXCR on the RACE reads and lists one entry per CDR3 protein. This table holds 270,000 or so distinct CDR3 sequences, around 7.3% found once. The specimen comprised whole blood, sampled in connection with sensitization to the hapten diphenylcyclopropenone (DPC). The receptors come from a man between 18 and 29 years old with alopecia areata. Some clones in this sample may be carry-over from other donors' samples.

A few counts support this clonotype. The J gene is TRBJ2-7, the V gene TRBV10-3, with D possibly matching TRBD2 (6 bases). The CDR3 length is 13 residues. V was trimmed by 8 bases and J by 4 bases, leaving 15 bases between them. Germline CDR1 is ENHRY and CDR2 is SYGVKD. The CDR3 region is CAILPGGGYEQYF. The CDR3 DNA sequence: TGTGCCATCTTACCCGGTGGGGGGTACGAGCAGTACTTC.

The V and J genes are TRBV24-1 and TRBJ2-1; a weak D match, TRBD1 (5 bases). Germline V CDR1 and CDR2: KGHDR, SFDVKD. This CDR3 has 15 residues. The ends were cut back, 3 bases at V and 6 bases at J, with 14 bases in the middle. Here the CDR3 DNA reads TGTGCCACCAGTGATATTTCCCAGGGTATCAATGAGCAGTTCTTC. Encoded protein: CATSDISQGINEQFF.

This clonotype was counted a few times. This chain's CDR3 is CASSYYRTGAYGYTF. CDR3 DNA sequence: TGTGCCAGCAGTTACTATCGGACAGGGGCCTATGGCTACACCTTC. The rearrangement joins TRBV6-5 to TRBJ1-2, with 9 bases that match TRBD1. The CDR3 spans 15 residues. The germline gives CDR1 MNHEY, CDR2 SVGAGI. Trimming cost V 1 base and J 4 bases; bases outside gene matches: 4.

There are a few counts of this clonotype. J is TRBJ2-1 and V is TRBV20-1; D might be TRBD2 (6 bases). Trimming shortened V by 1 base and J by 7 bases, and 17 bases separated the two germline ends. CDR3 length: 15 residues. Germline CDR1 DFQATT, CDR2 SNEGSKA (reference sequence). CDR3 bases: TGCAGTGCTAGAGTGGGAGGAGATGAGATTAATGAGCAGTTCTTC. Translated: CSARVGGDEINEQFF.

As regards this clonotype: The junction does not match germline at one end; this may be a read error. V is TRBV2 and J is TRBJ2-2; 7 nucleotides match TRBD1. The CDR3 spans 15 residues. Germline V lookup: CDR1 SNHLY, CDR2 FYNNEI. The CDR3 loop reads CVSRAGQASTGELFF. The CDR3 nucleotides are TGTGTCAGCAGGGCCGGACAGGCAAGCACCGGGGAGCTGTTTTTT. Variable domain in full (rest from reference TRBV2 and TRBJ2-2): EPEVTQTPSHQVTQMGQEVILRCVPISNHLYFYWYRQILGQKVEFLVSFYNNEISEKSEIFDDQFSVERPDGSNFTLKIRSTKLEDSAMYFCVSRAGQASTGELFFGEGSRLTVL.

This clonotype was observed many times. The chain employs TRBV6-6 and TRBJ1-5; D is perhaps TRBD1 (5 bases). Germline CDR1 is MNHNY and CDR2 is SVGAGI (reference sequence). The ends were cut back, 6 bases at V and 0 bases at J, with 9 bases in the middle. The CDR3 has 14 amino acids. Written as DNA, the CDR3 is TGTGCCAGCAGCGAGGGGTATAGCAATCAGCCCCAGCATTTT. Translated: CASSEGYSNQPQHF.

The table lists this clonotype with many counts. The rearrangement joins TRBV28 to TRBJ1-2; 8 nucleotides align to TRBD1. Germline CDR1 and CDR2: MDHEN and SYDVKM. CDR3 length: 15 amino acids. J was trimmed by 7 bases and V by 6 bases; bases with no gene match: 13. The CDR3 DNA reads TGTGCCAGCAGCTTTCTAGGGCAGGGGGCTAGTGGCTACACCTTC. Its translation is CASSFLGQGASGYTF.

This clonotype showed up just a few times. The V gene is TRBV7-2, the J gene TRBJ2-7; TRBD2 aligns across 8 bases. Germline values: CDR1 SGHTA, CDR2 FQGNSA. This CDR3 has 14 amino acids. With 5 bases clipped from V and 5 bases from J, the junction kept 8 bases outside the gene matches. Written as DNA, the CDR3 is TGTGCCAGCAGCCCCGGGACTAGTTCCCACGAGCAGTACTTC. Its translation: CASSPGTSSHEQYF.

The CDR3 sequence: CASSEIRRPYGYTF. CDR3 in DNA: TGTGCCAGCAGTGAAATCAGGCGGCCTTATGGCTACACCTTC. The chain is built from TRBV6-1 and TRBJ1-2; unclear D gene. Looked up from germline, CDR1 is MNHNS and CDR2 is SASEGT. CDR3 length: 14 amino acids. Trimming took off 2 bases at V and 5 bases at J, with 12 bases between the two ends.

This clonotype has only a few counts. The chain has TRBV7-2 and TRBJ2-1; 8 positions agree with TRBD2. Germline V gene sequence: CDR1 SGHTA, CDR2 FQGNSA. Trimming took 7 bases from V and 0 from J; bases not matched to a gene: 5. The CDR3 runs to 15 residues. The CDR3 is CASKLTSVSYNEQFF. CDR3 bases: TGTGCCAGCAAGCTGACTAGCGTCTCCTACAATGAGCAGTTCTTC.

The rearrangement links TRBV27 to TRBJ2-7, with TRBD1 as a possible D gene (6 bases). Germline CDR1 and CDR2: MNHEY and SMNVEV (reference sequence). CDR3 length: 14 amino acids. Trimming left V 3 bases short and J 2 bases short, with 11 bases between. In DNA, the CDR3 is TGTGCCAGCAGTTTGGGGCAGGGGACCTACGAGCAGTACTTC. It specifies CASSLGQGTYEQYF.

The chain joins TRBV10-1 to TRBJ2-3, with 8 nucleotides matching TRBD2. The CDR3 is 15 residues long. The J segment lost 2 bases and the V segment lost 6 bases, leaving 7 bases of the junction unmatched. The V gene's germline CDR1 is WNHNN and CDR2 SYGVQD (reference sequence). Written as DNA, the CDR3 is TGCGCCAGCAGCCCGGGACTAGGGGACACAGATACGCAGTATTTT. Encoded protein: CASSPGLGDTDTQYF.

This clonotype was picked up many times. This chain connects TRBV27 to TRBJ2-5, with 7 bases that match TRBD1. The J segment lost 1 base and the V segment lost 5 bases, leaving 7 bases of the junction unmatched. CDR1 is MNHEY and CDR2 is SMNVEV in the germline V gene (reference sequence). The CDR3 has 15 residues. The DNA for the CDR3 is TGTGCCAGCAGTCCCCGGGACAGCCGCCAAGAGACCCAGTACTTC. It specifies CASSPRDSRQETQYF.

This clonotype has ten or more counts. The chain couples TRBV6-2 or TRBV6-3 to TRBJ1-6, with D uncertain. The CDR3 consists of 14 residues. Trimming took 2 bases from V and 6 from J, leaving 8 bases between them. Per the germline V gene, CDR1 is MNHEY and CDR2 is SVGEGT. The CDR3 nucleotides read TGTGCCAGCAGTTACGCAGGATTTAATTCACCCCTCCACTTT. Its translation is CASSYAGFNSPLHF.

This clonotype was counted between two and nine times. The gene calls are TRBV7-9 and TRBJ2-2; D is unresolved. Trimming left V 5 bases short and J 7 bases short, with 20 bases between. CDR1 is SEHNR and CDR2 is FQNEAQ in the germline V gene (reference sequence). The CDR3 loop spans 16 amino acids. CDR3: CASSQPAEAAFGELFF. As DNA, the CDR3 is TGTGCCAGCAGCCAGCCCGCAGAGGCAGCCTTCGGGGAGCTGTTTTTT.

The genes are TRBV14 and TRBJ2-5; 9 nucleotides line up with TRBD1. The CDR3 is 16 residues long. Germline CDR1 and CDR2: SGHDN and FVKESK. V was clipped by 0 bases and J by 7 bases; unmatched bases: 9. The CDR3 loop reads CASSQDRRTGDGTQYF. The CDR3, as DNA: TGTGCCAGCAGCCAAGATAGAAGGACAGGGGACGGGACCCAGTACTTC.

The gene calls are TRBV29-1 and TRBJ2-1, with 8 bases matching TRBD1. CDR1 and CDR2 from the germline V gene are SQVTM and ANQGSEA. The CDR3 consists of 13 residues. V lost 4 bases and J lost 8; bases outside the gene matches: 7. The CDR3 is CSVARTGTHEQFF. CDR3 coding DNA: TGCAGCGTTGCCCGGACAGGGACCCATGAGCAGTTCTTC.

This clonotype was detected many times. V is TRBV5-4 and J is TRBJ2-1, with 8 bases lining up with TRBD2. V gave up 8 bases and J gave up 4 bases; unmatched junction bases: 8. This CDR3 has 14 residues. Germline V gene lookup returns CDR1 SGHNT and CDR2 YYREEE (reference sequence). CDR3 DNA sequence: TGTGCCAGTCAGCGGGGGCAACCTTACAATGAGCAGTTCTTC. This codes for CASQRGQPYNEQFF. The whole variable domain, remainder taken from reference TRBV5-4 and TRBJ2-1, is ETGVTQSPTHLIKTRGQQVTLRCSSQSGHNTVSWYQQALGQGPQFIFQYYREEENGRGNFPPRFSGLQFPNYSSELNVNALELDDSALYLCASQRGQPYNEQFFGPGTRLTVL.

The sample holds many counts of this clonotype. The rearrangement joins TRBV3-1 to TRBJ1-2; tentatively, D is TRBD1 (6 bases). CDR1 LGHDT and CDR2 YNNKEL come from the germline V gene (reference sequence). V lost 0 bases to trimming and J lost 6 bases, with 11 bases between them. The CDR3 totals 14 residues. CDR3 region: CASSQDTRGDGYTF. For the CDR3, the DNA is TGTGCCAGCAGCCAAGATACGAGGGGGGATGGCTACACCTTC.

This chain links TRBV25-1 with TRBJ1-1, with a possible D match to TRBD1 (5 bases). Germline V CDR1 and CDR2: MGHDK, SYGVNS. The CDR3 is 14 residues long. V lost 8 bases and J 3 bases, leaving 16 bases between the germline ends. The CDR3 reads CASERYGADTEAFF. The CDR3 nucleotides read TGTGCCAGCGAGCGGTACGGGGCGGACACTGAAGCTTTCTTT.

In its sample, this clonotype was seen a few times. The rearrangement joins TRBV28 to TRBJ2-5; possibly TRBD2 for D (5 bases). The CDR3 has 15 amino acids. Germline V gene data show CDR1 as MDHEN and CDR2 as SYDVKM. Trimming shortened V by 3 bases and J by 5 bases, and 16 bases separated the two germline ends. CDR3: CASSFLLASSETQYF. DNA of the CDR3: TGTGCCAGCAGTTTTCTACTCGCTAGCTCGGAGACCCAGTACTTC.

This clonotype appeared many times. The chain carries TRBV7-9 and TRBJ2-7, with D tentatively TRBD2 (5 bases). The germline CDR1 and CDR2 sequences are SEHNR and FQNEAQ (reference sequence). The V and J ends lost 8 bases and 5 bases respectively, with 7 bases between them. There are 10 residues in the CDR3. Written as DNA, the CDR3 is TGTGCCAGCCTAGCCGACGAGCAGTACGTC. It codes for CASLADEQYV.